This section outlines one T cell receptor beta chain sequence together with its context. There were TCR beta CDR3 regions amplified from RNA transcripts. When the TCR CDR3 underwent first-round RT-PCR, the HTBI primer set was used. TCRdb re-called the multiplex PCR reads through MiXCR, storing one row per CDR3 protein. Here the sample spans some 400,000 distinct CDR3 sequences, approximately 15% being singletons. This sample stems from a study of T cells in Graves' hyperthyroidism and ophthalmopathy. The sample, blood from the first hyperthyroidism diagnosis, precedes any ophthalmopathy symptoms. V lost 0 bases and J lost 6; bases outside the gene matches: 1. CDR3 length: 15 amino acids. Germline CDR1 reads KGHSH; CDR2 reads LQKENI.

This receptor was identified in a man aged 25 to 45 with Graves' hyperthyroidism that later progressed to Graves' ophthalmopathy. Sequences were obtained from blood. This chain links TRBV18 with TRBJ1-6, with 8 positions matching TRBD1. CDR3 amino acids: CASSPPTGVNSPLHF. The CDR3 DNA reads TGTGCCAGCTCACCACCGACAGGGGTTAATTCACCCCTCCACTTT.